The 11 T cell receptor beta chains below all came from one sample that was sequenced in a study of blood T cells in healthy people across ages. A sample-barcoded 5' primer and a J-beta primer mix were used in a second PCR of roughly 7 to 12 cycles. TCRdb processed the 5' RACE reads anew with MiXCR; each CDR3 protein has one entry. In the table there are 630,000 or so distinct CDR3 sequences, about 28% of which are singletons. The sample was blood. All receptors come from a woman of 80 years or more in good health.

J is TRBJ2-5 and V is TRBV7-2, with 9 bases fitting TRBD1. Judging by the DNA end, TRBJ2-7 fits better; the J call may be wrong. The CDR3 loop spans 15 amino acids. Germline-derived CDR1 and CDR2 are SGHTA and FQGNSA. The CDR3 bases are TGTGCCAGCAGCCCCCAGACAGGGGGTATCTACGAGCAGTACTTC. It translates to CASSPQTGGIYEQYF.

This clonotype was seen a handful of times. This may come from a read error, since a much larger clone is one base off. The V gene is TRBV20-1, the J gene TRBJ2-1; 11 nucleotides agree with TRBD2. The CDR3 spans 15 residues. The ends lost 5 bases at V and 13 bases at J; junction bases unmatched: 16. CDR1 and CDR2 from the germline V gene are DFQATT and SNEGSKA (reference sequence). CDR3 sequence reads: CSAWRLAGIQETQFF. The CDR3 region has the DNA TGCAGTGCTTGGAGACTAGCGGGGATACAAGAGACCCAGTTCTTC.

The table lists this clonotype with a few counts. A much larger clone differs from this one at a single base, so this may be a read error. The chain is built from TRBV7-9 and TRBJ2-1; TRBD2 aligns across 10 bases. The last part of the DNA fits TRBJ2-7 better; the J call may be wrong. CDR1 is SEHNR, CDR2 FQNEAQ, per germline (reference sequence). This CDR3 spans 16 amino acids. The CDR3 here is CASSGSGGSSYNEQYF. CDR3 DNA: TGTGCCAGCAGCGGTAGCGGGGGGAGCTCCTACAATGAGCAGTACTTC.

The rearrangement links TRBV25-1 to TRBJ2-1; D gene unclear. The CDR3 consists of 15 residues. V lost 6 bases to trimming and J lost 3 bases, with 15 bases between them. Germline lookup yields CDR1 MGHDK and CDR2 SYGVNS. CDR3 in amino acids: CASRRPHPIYNEQFF. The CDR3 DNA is TGTGCCAGCAGGAGACCACACCCTATCTACAATGAGCAGTTCTTC.

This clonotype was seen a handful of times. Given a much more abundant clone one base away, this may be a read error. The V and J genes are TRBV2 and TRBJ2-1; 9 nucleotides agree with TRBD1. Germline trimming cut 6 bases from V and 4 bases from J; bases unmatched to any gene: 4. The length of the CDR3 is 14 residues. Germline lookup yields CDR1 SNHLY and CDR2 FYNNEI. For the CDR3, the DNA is TGTGCCAGCAGGGAACAGGGGGCTTACAATGAGCAGTTCTTC. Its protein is CASREQGAYNEQFF. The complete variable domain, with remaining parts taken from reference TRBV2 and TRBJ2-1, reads EPEVTQTPSHQVTQMGQEVILRCVPISNHLYFYWYRQILGQKVEFLVSFYNNEISEKSEIFDDQFSVERPDGSNFTLKIRSTKLEDSAMYFCASREQGAYNEQFFGPGTRLTVL.

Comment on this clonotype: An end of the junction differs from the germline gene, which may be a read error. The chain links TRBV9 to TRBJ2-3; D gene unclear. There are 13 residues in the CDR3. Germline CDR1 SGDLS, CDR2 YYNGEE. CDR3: CTSSVLSTDTQYF. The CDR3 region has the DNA TGTACCAGCAGCGTACTCAGCACAGATACGCAGTATTTT.

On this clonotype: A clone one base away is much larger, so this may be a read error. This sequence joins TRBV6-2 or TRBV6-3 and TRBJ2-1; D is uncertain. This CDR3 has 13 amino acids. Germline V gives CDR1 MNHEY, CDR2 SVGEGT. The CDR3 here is CTSRSRTDNEQFF. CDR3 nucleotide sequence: TGTACCAGCAGATCTCGAACAGACAATGAGCAGTTCTTC.

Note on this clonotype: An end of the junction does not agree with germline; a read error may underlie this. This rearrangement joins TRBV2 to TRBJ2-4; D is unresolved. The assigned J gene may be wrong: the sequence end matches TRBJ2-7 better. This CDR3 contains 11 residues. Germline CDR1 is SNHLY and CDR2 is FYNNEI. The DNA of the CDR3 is TGTGCCGGCAGCACCACCTACGAGCAGTACTTC. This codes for CAGSTTYEQYF.

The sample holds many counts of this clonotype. The CDR3 DNA reads TGTGCCAGCAGCTTACAGGGGGCGCGGAATGAGCAGTTCTTC. Translating it yields CASSLQGARNEQFF. This rearrangement joins TRBV7-9 to TRBJ2-1; 8 bases fit TRBD1. The V segment lost 2 bases and the J segment 7 bases; nucleotides outside the gene matches: 4. Germline CDR1 and CDR2: SEHNR and FQNEAQ (reference sequence). The CDR3 has 14 residues. Combining the CDR3 with reference TRBV7-9 and TRBJ2-1 gives the whole variable domain DTGVSQNPRHKITKRGQNVTFRCDPISEHNRLYWYRQTLGQGPEFLTYFQNEAQLEKSRLLSDRFSAERPKGSFSTLEIQRTEQGDSAMYLCASSLQGARNEQFFGPGTRLTVL.

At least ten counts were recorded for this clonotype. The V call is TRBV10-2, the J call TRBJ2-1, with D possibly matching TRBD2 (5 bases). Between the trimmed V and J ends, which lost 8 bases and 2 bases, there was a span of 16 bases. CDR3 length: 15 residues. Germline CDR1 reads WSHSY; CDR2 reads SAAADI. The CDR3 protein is CASVPGGLAYNEQFF. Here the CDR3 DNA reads TGCGCCAGCGTTCCGGGCGGGCTTGCCTACAATGAGCAGTTCTTC.

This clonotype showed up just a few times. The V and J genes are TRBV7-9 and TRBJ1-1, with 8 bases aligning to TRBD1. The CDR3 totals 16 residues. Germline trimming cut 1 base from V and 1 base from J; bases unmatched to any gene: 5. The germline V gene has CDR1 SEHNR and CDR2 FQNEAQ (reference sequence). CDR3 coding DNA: TGTGCCAGCAGCTTAGTCGCCGGGACAGGGAACACTGAAGCTTTCTTT. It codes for CASSLVAGTGNTEAFF.